Listed here are 16 T cell receptor beta chains from one sample, sequenced in a study of PD-L1 blockade in urothelial cancer. Profiled with immunoSEQ multiplex PCR; TCRdb holds only in-frame clones, not every one. The data hold 80,000 to 130,000 clones, with about nine tenths observed a single time. The source was PBMCs, collected around atezolizumab (anti-PD-L1) treatment. These receptors all stem from a woman of 80 years or more with urothelial cancer.

A single count supports this clone. The rearrangement joins TRBV28 to TRBJ1-5, with D uncertain. CDR3 length equals 14 residues. Trimming took off 3 bases at V and 3 bases at J, with 9 bases between the two ends. Germline lookup yields CDR1 MDHEN and CDR2 SYDVKM. The CDR3 nucleotides read TGTGCCAGCAGTTTGCCCCACTCCAATCAGCCCCAGCATTTT. It is translated as CASSLPHSNQPQHF. Filled out from reference TRBV28 and TRBJ1-5, the complete variable domain reads DVKVTQSSRYLVKRTGEKVFLECVQDMDHENMFWYRQDPGLGLRLIYFSYDVKMKEKGDIPEGYSVSREKKERFSLILESASTNQTSMYLCASSLPHSNQPQHFGDGTRLSIL.

The chain carries TRBV10-3 and TRBJ1-1; 7 nucleotides agree with TRBD1. Germline values: CDR1 ENHRY, CDR2 SYGVKD. With V trimmed by 5 bases and J by 11 bases, 8 bases remained unmatched. There are 12 residues in the CDR3. The CDR3: CAISRDSLMAFF. The CDR3 nucleotides read TGTGCCATCAGTCGGGACAGCTTGATGGCTTTCTTT.

This rearrangement joins TRBV9 to TRBJ2-7; 7 positions agree with TRBD1. The CDR3 sequence is 15 residues long. Germline trimming cut 1 base from V and 2 bases from J; bases unmatched to any gene: 6. The germline CDR1 and CDR2 sequences are SGDLS and YYNGEE. The CDR3 bases are TGTGCCAGCAGCGTACAGGACAGGATCCCCTACGAGCAGTACTTC. Encoded protein: CASSVQDRIPYEQYF.

The chain joins TRBV7-8 to TRBJ2-1; 13 bases fit TRBD2. Trimming took 2 bases from V and 0 from J; bases not matched to a gene: 1. Germline CDR1 reads SGHVS; CDR2 reads FQNEAQ. This CDR3 region has 17 residues. Written as DNA, the CDR3 is TGTGCCAGCAGCTTACGGACTAGCGGGAGCTCCTACAATGAGCAGTTCTTC. Translated, it gives CASSLRTSGSSYNEQFF.

The genes are TRBV7-9 and TRBJ1-2, with 8 positions matching TRBD1. V was clipped by 5 bases and J by 4 bases; unmatched bases: 6. The germline V gene has CDR1 SEHNR and CDR2 FQNEAQ (reference sequence). CDR3 length: 14 amino acids. As DNA, the CDR3 is TGTGCCAGCAGCCCGACAGGGGACGGCTATGGCTACACCTTC. Protein: CASSPTGDGYGYTF.

This sequence joins TRBV28 and TRBJ1-1, with no clear D. CDR1 MDHEN and CDR2 SYDVKM come from the germline V gene. The V and J ends lost 10 bases and 0 bases respectively, with 15 bases between them. The CDR3 is 14 amino acids. The DNA of the CDR3 is TGTGCCACCGGGTCCGGTATTATGAACACTGAAGCTTTCTTT. The encoded protein is CATGSGIMNTEAFF.

V gene TRBV10-2 combines with J gene TRBJ2-3, with D maybe TRBD1 (5 bases). V lost 6 bases to trimming and J lost 0 bases, with 13 bases between them. Germline values: CDR1 WSHSY, CDR2 SAAADI. The CDR3 runs to 15 residues. CDR3 amino acids: CASRGTGASTDTQYF. The CDR3 DNA follows: TGCGCCAGCAGGGGAACAGGTGCTAGCACAGATACGCAGTATTTT.

This clone was seen just once. V is TRBV19 and J is TRBJ1-2; TRBD1 might be the D (5 bases). Germline V gives CDR1 LNHDA, CDR2 SQIVND (reference sequence). The CDR3 spans 12 residues. With 8 bases removed from V and 4 bases from J, the gap between germline ends came to 11 bases. The CDR3 DNA reads TGTGCCAGTGGCACAGGAATCTATGGCTACACCTTC. Translated, it gives CASGTGIYGYTF.

V usage is TRBV10-3 and J usage is TRBJ2-1, with 13 bases aligning to TRBD2. V dropped 5 bases and J dropped 0; count of bases not matched to a gene: 10. Germline V gene sequence: CDR1 ENHRY, CDR2 SYGVKD. This CDR3 region has 19 residues. Here the CDR3 reads CAISNPTSGRGSSYNEQFF. The CDR3, as DNA: TGTGCCATCAGTAATCCCACTAGCGGGAGGGGCAGCTCCTACAATGAGCAGTTCTTC.

The chain couples TRBV2 to TRBJ1-5, with no clear D. Trimming took off 8 bases at V and 5 bases at J, with 13 bases between the two ends. The CDR3 has 13 residues. Germline values: CDR1 SNHLY, CDR2 FYNNEI. The CDR3 loop is CASRQVPDQPQHF. The CDR3 coding sequence is TGTGCCAGCCGACAAGTCCCGGATCAGCCCCAGCATTTT.

V gene TRBV11-2 combines with J gene TRBJ2-5, with 11 bases matching TRBD2. Germline V gene data show CDR1 as SGHAT and CDR2 as FQNNGV. Trimming removed 5 bases from V and 4 bases from J; junction bases left unmatched: 9. The CDR3 runs 16 residues. The CDR3 reads CASSIMTSGNGETQYF. The CDR3 bases are TGTGCCAGCAGCATAATGACTAGCGGGAATGGAGAGACCCAGTACTTC.

The J gene is TRBJ1-1, the V gene TRBV6-5; D gene unclear. V was trimmed by 0 bases and J by 4 bases, leaving 12 bases between them. Germline CDR1 reads MNHEY; CDR2 reads SVGAGI. The CDR3 loop spans 15 amino acids. The CDR3 reads CASSYSSGGPTEAFF. CDR3 coding DNA: TGTGCCAGCAGTTACTCGAGTGGAGGGCCCACTGAAGCTTTCTTT.

V gene TRBV7-6 combines with J gene TRBJ2-7; 7 bases fit TRBD1. CDR3 length: 18 amino acids. The germline V gene has CDR1 SGHVS and CDR2 FNYEAQ. The trim removed 3 bases at V and 5 bases at J, leaving 19 bases unmatched. CDR3 sequence: CASSFDRVTPSRTDEQYF. The CDR3 nucleotides are TGTGCCAGCAGCTTCGACAGGGTAACTCCGTCCCGAACGGACGAGCAGTACTTC.

The rearrangement joins TRBV15 to TRBJ2-5; 8 bases line up with TRBD1. V was pared by 11 bases and J by 5 bases, with 10 bases of the junction left unmatched. The CDR3 has 13 residues. Per germline, CDR1 LNHNV and CDR2 YYDKDF (reference sequence). For the CDR3, the DNA is TGTGCCGGCCGGGACAGGACAGTCGAGACCCAGTACTTC. Amino acids: CAGRDRTVETQYF. Drawing the rest from reference TRBV15 and TRBJ2-5, the complete variable domain is DAMVIQNPRYQVTQFGKPVTLSCSQTLNHNVMYWYQQKSSQAPKLLFHYYDKDFNNEADTPDNFQSRRPNTSFCFLDIRSPGLGDTAMYLCAGRDRTVETQYFGPGTRLLVL.

Only a few counts were recorded for this clone. This chain links TRBV10-3 with TRBJ1-1; TRBD1 matches at 8 bases. CDR1 and CDR2 from the germline V gene are ENHRY and SYGVKD. CDR3 size: 14 residues. The junction had 2 bases not matched to a gene; V was cut back by 4 bases and J by 1 base. CDR3 coding DNA: TGTGCCATCAGTGGACAGGGGACGAACACTGAAGCTTTCTTT. Translating gives CAISGQGTNTEAFF.

This rearrangement joins TRBV2 to TRBJ2-1; the D is unclear. V was trimmed by 4 bases and J by 0 bases, leaving 10 bases between them. The CDR3 sequence is 15 residues long. Germline V lookup: CDR1 SNHLY, CDR2 FYNNEI. The CDR3 spells CASSGSSLSYNEQFF. The CDR3 nucleotides read TGTGCCAGCAGTGGGAGCTCCCTCTCCTACAATGAGCAGTTCTTC.